These T cell receptor beta chains were read from a single sample in a study of blood T cell repertoires in COVID-19. Clones were sequenced by immunoSEQ multiplex PCR, and TCRdb holds only the in-frame ones, with some missing. The sample comprises nearly 100,000 clones, about 88% of which are singletons, and approximately 1.8% rests with the top ten. Sequenced input: peripheral blood. The origin of the receptors is a man older than 75 with acute or convalescent COVID-19. CDR3s include the opening cysteine and the closing phenylalanine or tryptophan. The D gene is left open where the match is weak.

J gene | D gene | V gene | CDR3 DNA | CDR3 protein
TRBJ1-4 | TRBD1 | TRBV3-1/TRBV3-2 | TGTGCCAGCAGCCGACATACAGGGGGCTCAAATGAAAAACTGTTTTTT | CASSRHTGGSNEKLFF
TRBJ2-1 | TRBD2 | TRBV6-5 | TGTGCCAGCAGTTACTCAGGCGGGAGGGCGAACAATGAGCAGTTCTTC | CASSYSGGRANNEQFF
TRBJ2-2 | . | TRBV29-1 | TGCAGCGTTGATTGGCAGGGGGGGAACACCGGGGAGCTGTTTTTT | CSVDWQGGNTGELFF
TRBJ2-3 | . | TRBV27 | TGTGCCAGCAGACATTGGTCCGTGGCCGCTAGCACAGATACGCAGTATTTT | CASRHWSVAASTDTQYF
TRBJ1-4 | TRBD1 | TRBV28 | TGTGCCAGCAGTCCCGGACAGGGGGCGGGTGAAAAACTGTTTTTT | CASSPGQGAGEKLFF
TRBJ2-7 | TRBD2 | TRBV20-1 | TGCAGTGCTAGTCGGGCTAGCGGGAGTCCGAGGTGGTACTTC | CSASRASGSPRWYF
TRBJ2-2 | TRBD2 | TRBV7-2 | TGTGCCAGCAGCTTAGTTCCAGCGGGAGGGCCGACGAACACCGGGGAGCTGTTTTTT | CASSLVPAGGPTNTGELFF
TRBJ2-5 | TRBD1 | TRBV4-3 | TGCGCCAGCAGCCAAGCGCAGGGGGCCCAAGAGACCCAGTACTTC | CASSQAQGAQETQYF
TRBJ1-1 | . | TRBV28 | TGTGCCAGCAGATCCCCGCAGGGGAGATACACTGAAGCTTTCTTT | CASRSPQGRYTEAFF
TRBJ2-1 | TRBD2 | TRBV7-8 | TGTGCCAGCAGCTTAGGTCGAACTAGCGGGAAGGATGAGCAGTTCTTC | CASSLGRTSGKDEQFF
TRBJ2-7 | TRBD2 | TRBV7-9 | TGTGCCAGCAGCTCAAGGACTAGCGGGAGTTACGAGCAGTACTTC | CASSSRTSGSYEQYF
TRBJ2-7 | . | TRBV6-6 | TGTGCCAGCACCATCAACCCGAGGTACTACGAGCAGTACTTC | CASTINPRYYEQYF
TRBJ2-2 | . | TRBV6-2/TRBV6-3 | TGTGCCAGCAGCTTATTCACACCGAACACCGGGGAGCTGTTTTTT | CASSLFTPNTGELFF
TRBJ1-4 | . | TRBV3-1/TRBV3-2 | TGTGCCAGCAGCTTATGGACAGAACGTAATGAAAAACTGTTTTTT | CASSLWTERNEKLFF
TRBJ2-2 | TRBD2 | TRBV4-1 | TGCGCCAGCAGCCAAGAACTCCTAGCGGGAGGGGAGCTGTTTTTT | CASSQELLAGGELFF
TRBJ2-2 | . | TRBV20-1 | TGCAGTGCTAGTTCGTACGGGGAGCTGTTTTTT | CSASSYGELFF
TRBJ2-3 | . | TRBV5-1 | TGCGCCAGCAGCTTGGACGGGAGAGGCGGGGGCACAGATACGCAGTATTTT | CASSLDGRGGGTDTQYF